The 26 T cell receptor beta chains below all came from one sample that was sequenced in a study of cytomegalovirus exposure and HLA in healthy donors. The primer mix had 60 Vbeta and 13 Jbeta primers. Using immunoSEQ multiplex PCR, the repertoire was profiled, and TCRdb retains in-frame clones only, with some absent. The sample yields roughly 120,000 clones, roughly four fifths seen once. The sample was PBMCs. The receptors shown here come from a man aged 50-59 years in good health and CMV-seronegative.

The rearrangement joins TRBV6-1 to TRBJ2-5; TRBD2 aligns across 8 bases. V shed 0 bases, J shed 4 bases, and the junction held 4 bases outside the gene matches. This CDR3 comprises 15 residues. Germline-derived CDR1 and CDR2 are MNHNS and SASEGT. CDR3 bases: TGTGCCAGCAGTGAAGCTAGCGGGGCGTTAGAGACCCAGTACTTC. Translation: CASSEASGALETQYF.

This clone was observed a single time. The chain recombines TRBV5-1 with TRBJ1-2; 8 bases fit TRBD1. The CDR3 extends over 15 amino acids. V trimming: 4 bases; J trimming: 6 bases; junction bases outside the gene matches: 11. Germline assignment: CDR1 SGHRS and CDR2 YFSETQ. The CDR3 spells CASSTQGEDVNGYTF. The CDR3, as DNA: TGCGCCAGCAGCACACAGGGGGAGGATGTGAATGGCTACACCTTC.

The chain links TRBV7-2 to TRBJ2-3, with TRBD2 identical over 9 bases. The J segment lost 2 bases and the V segment lost 5 bases, leaving 2 bases of the junction unmatched. The CDR3 runs 14 residues. CDR1 is SGHTA, CDR2 FQGNSA, per germline. CDR3 sequence reads: CASSPSGATDTQYF. CDR3 coding DNA: TGTGCCAGCAGCCCTAGCGGGGCCACAGATACGCAGTATTTT.

The chain uses TRBV2 and TRBJ2-1, with 8 bases lining up with TRBD2. With 8 bases clipped from V and 7 bases from J, the junction kept 13 bases outside the gene matches. Germline CDR1 reads SNHLY; CDR2 reads FYNNEI. The CDR3 is 15 residues long. CDR3 DNA sequence: TGTGCCAGCTCTGACCCGGGACTAGGATCGAATGAGCAGTTCTTC. The encoded protein is CASSDPGLGSNEQFF.

The chain recombines TRBV6-1 with TRBJ1-3, with no clear D. Looked up from germline, CDR1 is MNHNS and CDR2 is SASEGT. This CDR3 is built from 14 residues. V was shortened by 7 bases and J by 0 bases, with 10 bases between the two germline ends. The CDR3 region is CASNTDYSGNTIYF. The CDR3 DNA follows: TGTGCCAGCAACACAGACTACTCTGGAAACACCATATATTTT.

This chain joins TRBV9 and TRBJ1-5; D gene uncertain. The CDR3 is 13 residues long. Between the trimmed V and J ends, which lost 2 bases and 4 bases, there was a span of 7 bases. Per the germline V gene, CDR1 is SGDLS and CDR2 is YYNGEE. The CDR3 DNA follows: TGTGCCAGCAGCGTTAATCTAAATCAGCCCCAGCATTTT. Encoded protein: CASSVNLNQPQHF.

The genes are TRBV28 and TRBJ1-1; TRBD1 aligns across 11 bases. The V gene's germline CDR1 is MDHEN and CDR2 SYDVKM. This CDR3 contains 14 residues. The J segment lost 1 base and the V segment lost 6 bases, leaving 1 base of the junction unmatched. The CDR3 region is CASRGTGGNTEAFF. DNA for the CDR3: TGTGCCAGCAGGGGGACAGGGGGGAACACTGAAGCTTTCTTT.

Written as DNA, the CDR3 is TGTGCCAGTACCATAAGTCGGAGTACCGGGGAGCTGTTTTTT. It encodes CASTISRSTGELFF. This sequence joins TRBV19 and TRBJ2-2; D unresolved. Germline V gives CDR1 LNHDA, CDR2 SQIVND (reference sequence). This CDR3 contains 14 residues. V was pared by 7 bases and J by 5 bases, with 14 bases between.

V and J are TRBV2 and TRBJ2-3; tentatively, D is TRBD2 (6 bases). The CDR3 has 14 amino acids. Germline V gene sequence: CDR1 SNHLY, CDR2 FYNNEI. V lost 6 bases and J lost 6, with 16 bases in between. CDR3 sequence reads: CASSWTMRDDTQYF. In DNA, the CDR3 is TGTGCCAGCAGCTGGACTATGAGGGACGATACGCAGTATTTT.

The CDR3 nucleotides read TGTGCCAGCTCCCCGGGCAGGGTAGGCACCGGGGAGCTGTTTTTT. Residues: CASSPGRVGTGELFF. The chain employs TRBV6-1 and TRBJ2-2; a possible D gene is TRBD1 (5 bases). The CDR3 is 15 amino acids. Germline CDR1 reads MNHNS; CDR2 reads SASEGT. V shed 8 bases and J shed 4 bases, with 17 bases lying between them.

The V gene is TRBV6-6, the J gene TRBJ1-3; no definite D call. This CDR3 is 16 amino acids long. Germline CDR1 MNHNY, CDR2 SVGAGI (reference sequence). The germline V and J ends were trimmed by 0 bases and 2 bases, with 11 bases remaining between them. CDR3 DNA: TGTGCCAGCAGTTACTCGAATACGGGGACTGGAAACACCATATATTTT. Its protein is CASSYSNTGTGNTIYF.

This clone was recorded a few times. The chain recombines TRBV29-1 with TRBJ2-3; D possibly corresponds to TRBD1 (6 bases). The CDR3 is made up of 15 amino acids. Per germline, CDR1 SQVTM and CDR2 ANQGSEA. The V end was cut by 5 bases, the J end by 0 bases, with 15 bases between. CDR3 amino acids: CSVLLGHLSTDTQYF. CDR3 DNA sequence: TGCAGCGTTTTATTGGGACATCTGAGCACAGATACGCAGTATTTT.

J is TRBJ1-5 and V is TRBV6-1; maybe TRBD1 (5 bases). CDR1 is MNHNS, CDR2 SASEGT, per germline. Trimming removed 4 bases from V and 9 bases from J, with 13 bases in between. The CDR3 runs 13 residues. For the CDR3, the DNA is TGTGCCAGCAGTGGAAGGGGTCTGTCGCCCCAGCATTTT. Its protein product is CASSGRGLSPQHF.

V and J are TRBV6-1 and TRBJ2-7; unclear D gene. CDR3 size: 11 residues. V gave up 5 bases and J gave up 7 bases, with 9 bases separating them. Germline CDR1 and CDR2: MNHNS and SASEGT. The CDR3 sequence is CASSFSWEQYV. CDR3 in DNA: TGTGCCAGCAGTTTCTCGTGGGAGCAGTACGTC.

This chain's CDR3 is CASVKAGTSSPGELFF. In DNA form, the CDR3 reads TGCGCCAGCGTAAAAGCCGGGACTAGTAGTCCCGGGGAGCTGTTTTTT. The V and J genes are TRBV5-1 and TRBJ2-2; 8 nucleotides match TRBD2. The CDR3 runs 16 residues. Germline V gene sequence: CDR1 SGHRS, CDR2 YFSETQ. V was pared by 7 bases and J by 6 bases, with 14 bases of the junction left unmatched. Using reference TRBV5-1 and TRBJ2-2 for the parts outside the CDR3, the full variable domain is KAGVTQTPRYLIKTRGQQVTLSCSPISGHRSVSWYQQTPGQGLQFLFEYFSETQRNKGNFPGRFSGRQFSNSRSEMNVSTLELGDSALYLCASVKAGTSSPGELFFGEGSRLTVL.

This clone is a singleton in its sample. This chain joins TRBV5-1 and TRBJ2-1; tentative D call: TRBD1 (5 bases). The CDR3 extends over 15 amino acids. The V gene's germline CDR1 is SGHRS and CDR2 YFSETQ. With 0 bases removed from V and 9 bases from J, the gap between germline ends came to 16 bases. CDR3 residues: CASSLGAVDQGEQFF. CDR3 sequence (DNA): TGCGCCAGCAGCTTGGGTGCGGTAGATCAGGGTGAGCAGTTCTTC.

This clone has only one observation. The V and J genes are TRBV5-4 and TRBJ1-2, with D hard to call. The CDR3 has 16 residues. Looked up from germline, CDR1 is SGHNT and CDR2 is YYREEE (reference sequence). The V end lost 0 bases, the J end lost 2 bases, and 14 bases lay between the germline ends. The CDR3 DNA follows: TGTGCCAGCAGCTTGGCCTCCGTCCGAGAGAACTATGGCTACACCTTC. This gives the protein CASSLASVRENYGYTF.

This chain connects TRBV6-4 to TRBJ2-7, with unresolved D. CDR3 length equals 12 residues. Trimming cost V 2 bases and J 6 bases, with 8 bases left between them. Germline V lookup: CDR1 MRHNA, CDR2 SNTAGT. CDR3 DNA: TGTGCCAGCAGTGACGACTTCTTCGAGCAGTACTTC. As protein: CASSDDFFEQYF.

This clone showed up just a few times. The V and J genes are TRBV5-4 and TRBJ1-5; D uncertain. This CDR3 contains 17 residues. Germline V gene lookup returns CDR1 SGHNT and CDR2 YYREEE (reference sequence). Deletions cut 2 bases from V and 0 bases from J, with 15 bases between. The CDR3: CASSLVPRRDSNQPQHF. CDR3 bases: TGTGCCAGCAGCTTAGTACCCCGGAGAGATAGCAATCAGCCCCAGCATTTT. Based on the CDR3 plus reference TRBV5-4 and TRBJ1-5, the full variable domain is ETGVTQSPTHLIKTRGQQVTLRCSSQSGHNTVSWYQQALGQGPQFIFQYYREEENGRGNFPPRFSGLQFPNYSSELNVNALELDDSALYLCASSLVPRRDSNQPQHFGDGTRLSIL.

This clone has a handful of counts. The chain's CDR3 is CASSVRVPYNEQFF. CDR3 sequence (DNA): TGTGCCAGCAGTGTCAGGGTTCCCTACAATGAGCAGTTCTTC. J is TRBJ2-1 and V is TRBV2; D may be TRBD1 (5 bases). The CDR3 is 14 amino acids. The ends were cut back, 4 bases at V and 2 bases at J, with 9 bases in the middle. CDR1 and CDR2 from the germline V gene are SNHLY and FYNNEI.

Remarks on this clone: Germline is not matched at one junction end, which may reflect a read error. The chain employs TRBV6-1 and TRBJ1-6, with 8 nucleotides matching TRBD1. CDR3 length: 16 residues. Germline V gene data show CDR1 as MNHNS and CDR2 as SASEGT. The CDR3 is CASNELRTGRGSPLHF. The CDR3 DNA is TGTGCCAGCAATGAACTTCGGACAGGGAGAGGGTCACCCCTCCACTTT.

The chain combines TRBV7-2 with TRBJ2-1, with D perhaps TRBD1 (6 bases). The CDR3 totals 13 residues. Germline CDR1 is SGHTA and CDR2 is FQGNSA. Trimming shortened V by 6 bases and J by 10 bases, and 16 bases separated the two germline ends. CDR3 sequence reads: CASRLPGQGEQFF. In DNA form, the CDR3 reads TGTGCCAGCAGGCTCCCAGGGCAGGGGGAGCAGTTCTTC.

This chain connects TRBV11-2 to TRBJ2-3, with a weak D call TRBD2 (7 bases). Deletions cut 0 bases from V and 2 bases from J, with 12 bases between. The CDR3 is 16 amino acids. Germline CDR1 reads SGHAT; CDR2 reads FQNNGV. The CDR3 is CASSLDAGANTDTQYF. Written as DNA, the CDR3 is TGTGCCAGCAGCTTAGATGCGGGGGCGAACACAGATACGCAGTATTTT. Looking up the rest from reference TRBV11-2 and TRBJ2-3 gives the full variable domain: EAGVAQSPRYKIIEKRQSVAFWCNPISGHATLYWYQQILGQGPKLLIQFQNNGVVDDSQLPKDRFSAERLKGVDSTLKIQPAKLEDSAVYLCASSLDAGANTDTQYFGPGTRLTVL.

The V gene is TRBV2, the J gene TRBJ2-1; 11 bases agree with TRBD1. The CDR3 covers 14 residues. Germline V gene data show CDR1 as SNHLY and CDR2 as FYNNEI. J was trimmed by 6 bases and V by 9 bases; bases with no gene match: 7. The CDR3 nucleotides read TGTGCCAGTAAAGCCGGGACAGGGGGCAATGAGCAGTTCTTC. Residues: CASKAGTGGNEQFF.

Only a few counts were recorded for this clone. The chain combines TRBV25-1 with TRBJ1-1; 8 bases are shared with TRBD1. V lost 3 bases, J lost 1 base, and 4 bases stayed unmatched. Germline CDR1 MGHDK, CDR2 SYGVNS. The CDR3 totals 15 residues. The CDR3 coding sequence is TGTGCCAGCAGTGAGCAGGGGGCGACGAACACTGAAGCTTTCTTT. The encoded protein is CASSEQGATNTEAFF. Together with reference TRBV25-1 and TRBJ1-1, the CDR3 gives the full variable domain: EADIYQTPRYLVIGTGKKITLECSQTMGHDKMYWYQQDPGMELHLIHYSYGVNSTEKGDLSSESTVSRIRTEHFPLTLESARPSHTSQYLCASSEQGATNTEAFFGQGTRLTVV.

V gene TRBV6-5 combines with J gene TRBJ2-5, with D perhaps matching TRBD2 (7 bases). V was cut by 6 bases and J by 4 bases, with 18 bases left in between. This CDR3 is 15 amino acids long. In germline, CDR1 is MNHEY, CDR2 SVGAGI. The CDR3 DNA sequence: TGTGCCAGCAGATCAAGGGGGGGCTGGCTAGAGACCCAGTACTTC. Translating it yields CASRSRGGWLETQYF.